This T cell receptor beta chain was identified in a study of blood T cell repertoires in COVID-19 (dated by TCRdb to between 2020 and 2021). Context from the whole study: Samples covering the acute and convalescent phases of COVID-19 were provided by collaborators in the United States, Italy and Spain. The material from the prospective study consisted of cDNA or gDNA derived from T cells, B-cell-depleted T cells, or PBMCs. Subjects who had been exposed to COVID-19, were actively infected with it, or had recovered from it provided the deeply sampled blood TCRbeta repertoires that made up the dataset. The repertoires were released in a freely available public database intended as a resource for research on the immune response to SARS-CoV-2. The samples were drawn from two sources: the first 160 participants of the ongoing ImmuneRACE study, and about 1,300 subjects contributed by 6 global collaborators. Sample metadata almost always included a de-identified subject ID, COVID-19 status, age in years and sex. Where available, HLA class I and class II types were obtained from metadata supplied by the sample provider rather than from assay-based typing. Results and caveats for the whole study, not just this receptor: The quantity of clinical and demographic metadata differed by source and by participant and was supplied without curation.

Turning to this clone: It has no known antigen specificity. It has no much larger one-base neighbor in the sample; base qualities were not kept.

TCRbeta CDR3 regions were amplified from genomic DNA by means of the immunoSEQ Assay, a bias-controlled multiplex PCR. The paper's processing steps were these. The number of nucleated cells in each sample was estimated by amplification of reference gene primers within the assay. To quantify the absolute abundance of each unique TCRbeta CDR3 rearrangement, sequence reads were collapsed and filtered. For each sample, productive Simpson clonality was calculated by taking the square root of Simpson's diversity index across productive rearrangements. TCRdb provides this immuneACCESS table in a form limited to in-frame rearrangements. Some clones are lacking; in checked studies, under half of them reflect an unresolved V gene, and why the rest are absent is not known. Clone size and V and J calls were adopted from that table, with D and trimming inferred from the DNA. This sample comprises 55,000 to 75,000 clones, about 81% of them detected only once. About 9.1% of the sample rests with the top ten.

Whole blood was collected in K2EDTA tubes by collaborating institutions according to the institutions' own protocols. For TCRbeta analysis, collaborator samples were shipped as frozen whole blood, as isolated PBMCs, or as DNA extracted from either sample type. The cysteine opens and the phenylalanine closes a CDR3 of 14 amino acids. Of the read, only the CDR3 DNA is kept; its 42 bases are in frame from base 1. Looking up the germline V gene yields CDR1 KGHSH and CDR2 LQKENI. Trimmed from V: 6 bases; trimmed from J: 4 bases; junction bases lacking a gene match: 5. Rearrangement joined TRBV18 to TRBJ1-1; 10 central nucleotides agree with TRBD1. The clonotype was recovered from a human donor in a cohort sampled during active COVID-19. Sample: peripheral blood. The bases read TGTGCCAGCTCTCACGGACAGGGGGTCACTGAAGCTTTCTTT. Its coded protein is CASSHGQGVTEAFF. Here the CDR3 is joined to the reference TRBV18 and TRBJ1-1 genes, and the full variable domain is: NAGVMQNPRHLVRRRGQEARLRCSPMKGHSHVYWYRQLPEEGLKFMVYLQKENIIDESGMPKERFSAEFPKEGPSILRIQQVVRGDSAAYFCASSHGQGVTEAFFGQGTRLTVV.